This TCR beta chain was documented in a study of cytomegalovirus exposure and HLA in healthy donors. Study-level results: One later analysis, an examination of the roughly 130 validation repertoires, found that first-cohort TCR clusters tended to co-occur in them. The study listed approximately 160 cytomegalovirus-associated TCR beta chains.

Only in-frame clones appear in the TCRdb table, and some are missing; sequencing was by immunoSEQ multiplex PCR. The repertoire includes some 140,000 clones, roughly 86% of them detected once, and about 1.9% sits in the top ten. Looked up from germline, CDR1 is MNHEY and CDR2 is SMNVEV (reference sequence). The CDR3 is made up of 15 amino acids. The ends lost 4 bases at V and 0 bases at J; junction bases unmatched: 4. Points on this clone: Its antigen is unidentified.

Sequencing was carried out using PBMCs. This chain joins TRBV27 and TRBJ2-3; TRBD2 matches at 7 bases. The sequence was collected from a human donor in good health. The DNA for the CDR3 is TGTGCCAGCAGTTCCCCAGCGGGGAGCACAGATACGCAGTATTTT. The encoded protein is CASSSPAGSTDTQYF.